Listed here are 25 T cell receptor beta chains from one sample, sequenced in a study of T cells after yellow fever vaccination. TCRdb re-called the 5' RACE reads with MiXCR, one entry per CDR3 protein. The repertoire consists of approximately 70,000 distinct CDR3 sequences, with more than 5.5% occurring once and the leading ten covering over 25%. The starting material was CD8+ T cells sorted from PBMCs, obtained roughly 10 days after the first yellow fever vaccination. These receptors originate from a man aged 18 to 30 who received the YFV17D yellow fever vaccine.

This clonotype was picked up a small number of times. The CDR3 sequence: CASSSGDGVDEQYF. The CDR3 DNA sequence: TGTGCCAGCAGCTCCGGCGATGGGGTTGACGAGCAGTACTTC. The V call is TRBV5-6, the J call TRBJ2-7; D is undetermined. This CDR3 has 14 amino acids. Trimming took 3 bases from V and 5 from J, leaving 15 bases between them. Germline CDR1 and CDR2: SGHDT and YYEEEE. Drawing the rest from reference TRBV5-6 and TRBJ2-7, the complete variable domain is DAGVTQSPTHLIKTRGQQVTLRCSPKSGHDTVSWYQQALGQGPQFIFQYYEEEERQRGNFPDRFSGHQFPNYSSELNVNALLLGDSALYLCASSSGDGVDEQYFGPGTRLTVT.

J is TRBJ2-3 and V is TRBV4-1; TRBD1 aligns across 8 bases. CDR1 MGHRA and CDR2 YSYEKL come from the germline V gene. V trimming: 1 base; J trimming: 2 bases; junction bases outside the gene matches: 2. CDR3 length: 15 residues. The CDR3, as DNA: TGCGCCAGCAGCCAAGGACAGGGGTACACAGATACGCAGTATTTT. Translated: CASSQGQGYTDTQYF.

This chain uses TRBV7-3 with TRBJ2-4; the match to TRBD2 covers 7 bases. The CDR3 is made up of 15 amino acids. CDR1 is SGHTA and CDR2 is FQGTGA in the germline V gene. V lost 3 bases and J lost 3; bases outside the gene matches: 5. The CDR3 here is CASSLGGFGKNIQYF. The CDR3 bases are TGTGCCAGCAGCTTGGGGGGGTTTGGCAAAAACATTCAGTACTTC.

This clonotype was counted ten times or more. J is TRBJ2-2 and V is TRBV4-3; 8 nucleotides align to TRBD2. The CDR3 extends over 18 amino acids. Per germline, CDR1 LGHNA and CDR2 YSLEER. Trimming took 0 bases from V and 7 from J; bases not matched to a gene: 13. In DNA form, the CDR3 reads TGCGCCAGCAGCCAAGATCGTTTTTCGGGGGGGGGCCACGGGGAGCTGTTTTTT. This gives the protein CASSQDRFSGGGHGELFF.

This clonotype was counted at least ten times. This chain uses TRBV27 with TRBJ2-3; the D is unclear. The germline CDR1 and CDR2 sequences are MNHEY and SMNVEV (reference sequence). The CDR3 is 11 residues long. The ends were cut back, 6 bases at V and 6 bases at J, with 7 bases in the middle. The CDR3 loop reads CASRLLDTQYF. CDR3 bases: TGTGCCAGCAGGCTCCTGGATACGCAGTATTTT.

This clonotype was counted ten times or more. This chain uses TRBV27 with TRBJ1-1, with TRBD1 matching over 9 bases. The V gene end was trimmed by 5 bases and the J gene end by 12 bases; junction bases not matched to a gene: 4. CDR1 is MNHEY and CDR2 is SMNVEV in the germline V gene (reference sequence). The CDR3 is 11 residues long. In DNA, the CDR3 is TGTGCCAGCAGTGGGACAGGGCGGACTTTCTTT. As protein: CASSGTGRTFF.

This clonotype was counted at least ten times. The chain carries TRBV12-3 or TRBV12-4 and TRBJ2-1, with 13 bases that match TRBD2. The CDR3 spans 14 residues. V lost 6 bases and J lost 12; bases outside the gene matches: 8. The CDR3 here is CASSAGLAGPWQFF. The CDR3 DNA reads TGTGCCAGCAGCGCGGGACTAGCGGGGCCCTGGCAGTTCTTC.

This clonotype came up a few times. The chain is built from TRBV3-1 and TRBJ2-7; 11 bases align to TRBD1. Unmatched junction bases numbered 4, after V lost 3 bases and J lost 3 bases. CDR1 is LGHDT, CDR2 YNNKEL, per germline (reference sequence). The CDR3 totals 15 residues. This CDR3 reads CASSHGQGAYYEQYF. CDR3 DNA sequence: TGTGCCAGCAGCCATGGACAGGGGGCTTACTACGAGCAGTACTTC.

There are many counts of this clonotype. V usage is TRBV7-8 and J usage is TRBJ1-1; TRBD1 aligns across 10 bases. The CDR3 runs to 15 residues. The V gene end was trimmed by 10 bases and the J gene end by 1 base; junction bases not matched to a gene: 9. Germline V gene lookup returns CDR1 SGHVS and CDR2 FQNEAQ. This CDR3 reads CATRRGTGENTEAFF. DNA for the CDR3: TGTGCCACCCGGAGGGGGACAGGGGAGAACACTGAAGCTTTCTTT.

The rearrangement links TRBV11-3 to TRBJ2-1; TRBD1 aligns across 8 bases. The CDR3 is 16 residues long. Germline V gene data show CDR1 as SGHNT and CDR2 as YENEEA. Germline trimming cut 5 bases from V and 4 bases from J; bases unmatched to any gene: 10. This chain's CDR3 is CASSDGTGPNYNEQFF. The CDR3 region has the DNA TGTGCCAGCAGCGACGGGACAGGTCCTAATTACAATGAGCAGTTCTTC.

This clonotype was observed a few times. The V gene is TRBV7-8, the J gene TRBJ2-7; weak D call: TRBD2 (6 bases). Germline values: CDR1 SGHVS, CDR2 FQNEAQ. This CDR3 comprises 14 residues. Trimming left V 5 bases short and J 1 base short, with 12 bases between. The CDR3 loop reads CASSPGVISYEQYV. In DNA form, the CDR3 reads TGTGCCAGCAGCCCGGGGGTGATTTCCTACGAGCAGTACGTC.

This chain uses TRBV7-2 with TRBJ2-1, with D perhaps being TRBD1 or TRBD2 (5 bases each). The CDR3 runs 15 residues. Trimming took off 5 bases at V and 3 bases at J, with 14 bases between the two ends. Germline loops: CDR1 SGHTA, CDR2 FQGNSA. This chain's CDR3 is CASSTGTAVYNEQFF. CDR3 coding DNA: TGTGCCAGCAGCACGGGGACGGCGGTCTACAATGAGCAGTTCTTC.

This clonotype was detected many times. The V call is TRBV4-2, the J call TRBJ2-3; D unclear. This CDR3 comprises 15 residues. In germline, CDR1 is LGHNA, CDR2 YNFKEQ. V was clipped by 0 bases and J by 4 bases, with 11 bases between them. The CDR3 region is CASSQDRRPSDTQYF. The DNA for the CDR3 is TGTGCCAGCAGCCAAGATCGTCGGCCCTCAGATACGCAGTATTTT.

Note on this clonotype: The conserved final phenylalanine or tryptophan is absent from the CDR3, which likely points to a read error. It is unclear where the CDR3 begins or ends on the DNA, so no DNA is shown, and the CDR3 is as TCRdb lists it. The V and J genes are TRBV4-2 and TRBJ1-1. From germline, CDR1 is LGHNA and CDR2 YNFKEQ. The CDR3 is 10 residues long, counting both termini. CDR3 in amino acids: CASSREALFL.

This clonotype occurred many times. The CDR3 protein is CASSPERVTQPQHF. The CDR3 bases are TGTGCCAGCAGCCCAGAAAGGGTAACTCAGCCCCAGCATTTT. V and J are TRBV7-9 and TRBJ1-5; D remains unclear. The CDR3 totals 14 residues. Germline CDR1 reads SEHNR; CDR2 reads FQNEAQ (reference sequence). Between the trimmed V and J ends, which lost 5 bases and 6 bases, there was a span of 14 bases.

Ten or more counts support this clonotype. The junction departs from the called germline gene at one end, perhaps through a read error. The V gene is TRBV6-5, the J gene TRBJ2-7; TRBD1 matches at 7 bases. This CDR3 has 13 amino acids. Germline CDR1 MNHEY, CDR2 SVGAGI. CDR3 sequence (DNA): TGTGCCAGCAGTAACTCAGGGGGCTACGAGCAGTACTTC. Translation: CASSNSGGYEQYF.

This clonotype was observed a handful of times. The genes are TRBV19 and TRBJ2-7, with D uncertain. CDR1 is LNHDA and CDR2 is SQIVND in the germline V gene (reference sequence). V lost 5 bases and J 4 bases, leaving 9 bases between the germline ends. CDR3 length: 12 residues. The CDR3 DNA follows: TGTGCCAGTAGTCCAACTTGGTACGAGCAGTACTTC. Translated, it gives CASSPTWYEQYF.

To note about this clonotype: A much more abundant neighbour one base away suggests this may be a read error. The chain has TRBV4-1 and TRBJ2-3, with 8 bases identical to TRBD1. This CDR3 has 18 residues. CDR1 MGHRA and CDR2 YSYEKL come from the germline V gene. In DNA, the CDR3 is TGCGCCAGCAGCCTTGGACAGGGCGCACCTTACCCCACAGATAAGCAGTATTTT. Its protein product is CASSLGQGAPYPTDKQYF.

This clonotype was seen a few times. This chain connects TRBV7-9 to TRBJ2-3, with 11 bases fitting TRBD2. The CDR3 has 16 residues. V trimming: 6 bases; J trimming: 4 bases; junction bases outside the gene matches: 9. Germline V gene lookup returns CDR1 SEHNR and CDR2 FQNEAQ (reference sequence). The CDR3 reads CASSYSGGAGADTQYF. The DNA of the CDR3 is TGTGCCAGCAGTTATAGCGGGGGGGCCGGGGCAGATACGCAGTATTTT.

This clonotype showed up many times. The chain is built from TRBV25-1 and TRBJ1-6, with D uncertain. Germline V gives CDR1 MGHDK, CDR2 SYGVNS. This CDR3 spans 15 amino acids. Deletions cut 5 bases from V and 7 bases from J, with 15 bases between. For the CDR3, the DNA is TGTGCCAGCAGTCGACGCGAGGGCGGGAATTCACCCCTCCACTTT. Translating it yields CASSRREGGNSPLHF.

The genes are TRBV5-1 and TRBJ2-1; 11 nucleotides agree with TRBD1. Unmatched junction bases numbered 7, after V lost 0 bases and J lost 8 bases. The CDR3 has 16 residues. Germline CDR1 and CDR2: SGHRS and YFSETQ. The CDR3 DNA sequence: TGCGCCAGCAGCTTGGCCTTGGGACAGGGGGGCGATGAGCAGTTCTTC. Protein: CASSLALGQGGDEQFF.

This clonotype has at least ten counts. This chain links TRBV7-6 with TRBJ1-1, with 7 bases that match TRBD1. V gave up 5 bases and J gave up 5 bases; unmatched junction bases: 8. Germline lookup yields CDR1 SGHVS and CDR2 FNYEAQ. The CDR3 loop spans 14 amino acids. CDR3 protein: CASSPSGGRTEAFF. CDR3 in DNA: TGTGCCAGCAGCCCCTCAGGGGGGAGGACTGAAGCTTTCTTT.

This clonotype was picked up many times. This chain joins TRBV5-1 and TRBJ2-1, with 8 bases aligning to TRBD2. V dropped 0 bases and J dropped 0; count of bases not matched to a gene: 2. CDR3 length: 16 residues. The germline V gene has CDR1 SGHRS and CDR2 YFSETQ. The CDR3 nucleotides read TGCGCCAGCAGCTTGGCGGGGGGGGACTCCTACAATGAGCAGTTCTTC. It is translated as CASSLAGGDSYNEQFF.

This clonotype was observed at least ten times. The CDR3 protein is CASSSRTSGEPQETQYF. CDR3 nucleotide sequence: TGTGCCAGCAGTTCCAGGACTAGCGGGGAGCCGCAAGAGACCCAGTACTTC. The rearrangement links TRBV12-3 or TRBV12-4 to TRBJ2-5; TRBD2 matches at 12 bases. The CDR3 consists of 17 residues. Losses at the gene ends were 4 bases for V and 2 bases for J; bases not matched to a gene: 8.

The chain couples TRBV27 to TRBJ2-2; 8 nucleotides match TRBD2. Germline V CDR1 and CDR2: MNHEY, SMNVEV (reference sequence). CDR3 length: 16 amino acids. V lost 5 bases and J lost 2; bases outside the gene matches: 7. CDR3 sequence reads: CASSLEAGANTGELFF. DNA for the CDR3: TGTGCCAGCAGTCTCGAAGCGGGGGCCAACACCGGGGAGCTGTTTTTT.